This TCR beta chain was captured in a study of shared clonotypes between healthy human individuals. Regarding the study as a whole: In general, naive subsets displayed greater estimated richness than memory subsets did.

With regard to this clone: The antigen remains undetermined.

The CDR3 is 16 residues long. Unmatched junction bases numbered 8, after V lost 4 bases and J lost 2 bases. CDR1 is SGHNT, CDR2 YYREEE, per germline (reference sequence). TCRdb's table, derived via immunoSEQ multiplex PCR, lists solely in-frame clones and lacks some. This sample carries more than 900,000 clones, 70% to 80% of them seen once, and the ten largest clones take 0.55% to 0.7%. The TCR sequence derives from a man aged 18-30 years in good health. Some clones in this sample may be carry-over from other donors' samples. Sequenced: memory CD4+ T cells from PBMCs. Subset in this sample: CD45RA-negative fraction. The chain carries TRBV5-4 and TRBJ2-4, with TRBD1 matching over 8 bases. In DNA form, the CDR3 reads TGTGCCAGCAGCCAGACAGGGGAGGCACCCAAAAACATTCAGTACTTC. This codes for CASSQTGEAPKNIQYF.